One T cell receptor (beta chain) is described in this entry. This specimen belongs to a study of T cells in tumors after PD-1 blockade. The repertoire was sequenced with immunoSEQ multiplex PCR; TCRdb's copy has only in-frame clones and lacks some. The sample shows several thousand clones, roughly 63% of them seen only once. Sample: tumor tissue, taken after anti-PD-1 treatment. The TCR was taken from a human donor with basal cell carcinoma.

In DNA form, the CDR3 reads TGTGCCAGCAGAGACAAAAACTCCTACGAGCAGTACTTC. Amino acids: CASRDKNSYEQYF. This chain uses TRBV6-5 with TRBJ2-7; D remains unclear. Germline V gene data show CDR1 as MNHEY and CDR2 as SVGAGI. The CDR3 has 13 amino acids. Trimming shortened V by 6 bases and J by 0 bases, and 9 bases separated the two germline ends.